The rows below give T cell receptor beta chains drawn from one sample of a study of blood T cells in healthy people across ages. TCRdb re-called the 5' RACE reads with MiXCR, one entry per CDR3 protein. The sample includes over 550,000 distinct CDR3 sequences, about 30% of them seen just once. The source material was blood. The source of these receptors is an elderly woman in good health. CDR3s include the opening cysteine and the closing phenylalanine or tryptophan. D genes are given only for firm matches. The size of a clone is reported for some rows only, either as once, few or many, or as a class for expanded clones.

v_gene	d_gene	j_gene	abundance	CDR3nt	CDR3aa
TRBV7-2	.	TRBJ1-1	.	TGTGCCAGCACCAGCGGGTTTAAAAACACTGAAGCTTTCTTT	CASTSGFKNTEAFF
TRBV5-1	TRBD2	TRBJ2-5	.	TGCGCCAGCAGGCCCAGCGGGGGATTGGAGACCCAGTACTTC	CASRPSGGLETQYF
TRBV12-3/TRBV12-4	TRBD1	TRBJ1-1	many	TGTGCCAGCAGGATTGGACAGGGTTGGTACACTGAAGCTTTCTTT	CASRIGQGWYTEAFF
TRBV5-6	.	TRBJ2-1	.	TGTGCCAGCAGCTCCGCGGGAAACGAGCAGTTCTTC	CASSSAGNEQFF
TRBV20-1	TRBD1	TRBJ1-1	.	TGCAGTGCTTTACCCACAGGGGGCTTTGACGCTTTCTTT	CSALPTGGFDAFF
TRBV7-8	.	TRBJ1-1	.	TGTGCCAGCCGGCGGCGCGGAGTCACTGAAGCTTTCTTT	CASRRRGVTEAFF
TRBV7-2	TRBD1	TRBJ2-1	.	TGTGCCAGCACCGATCCGACAGGGGTACCCTACAATGAGCAGTTCTTC	CASTDPTGVPYNEQFF
TRBV2	.	TRBJ2-7	.	TGTGCCAGCCGCCAGGGGACGGGGGAGCAGTACTTC	CASRQGTGEQYF
TRBV20-1	.	TRBJ2-1	many	TGCAGTGCTAGAGATGGAACTAGTATATTGTCCGGTGAGCAGTTCTTC	CSARDGTSILSGEQFF
TRBV20-1	TRBD2	TRBJ2-5	.	TGCAGTGCGCCCGACTACGGGCGGGGGGCGAAAGAGACCCAGTACTTC	CSAPDYGRGAKETQYF
TRBV2	.	TRBJ1-5	.	TGTGCCAGCAGCGCACGGCCCTCTCAGCCCCAGCATTTT	CASSARPSQPQHF
TRBV20-1	TRBD2	TRBJ2-7	.	TGCAGTGCTAGATCCCTATTGACGGGAGGAGGCTACGAGCAGTACTTC	CSARSLLTGGGYEQYF
TRBV2	TRBD1	TRBJ1-1	.	TGTGCCAGCCAGGGGACAGGGGCATGGATCACTGAAGCTTTCTTT	CASQGTGAWITEAFF